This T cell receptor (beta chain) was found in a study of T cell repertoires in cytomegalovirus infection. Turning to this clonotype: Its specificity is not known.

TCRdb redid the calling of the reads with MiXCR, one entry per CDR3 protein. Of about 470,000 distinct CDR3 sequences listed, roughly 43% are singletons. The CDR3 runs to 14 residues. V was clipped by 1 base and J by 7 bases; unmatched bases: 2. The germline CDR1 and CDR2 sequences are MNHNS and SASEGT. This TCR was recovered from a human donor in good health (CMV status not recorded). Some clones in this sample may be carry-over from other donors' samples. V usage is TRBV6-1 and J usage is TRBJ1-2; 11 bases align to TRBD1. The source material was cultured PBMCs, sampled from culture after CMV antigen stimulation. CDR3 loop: CASSEGTGGRGYTF. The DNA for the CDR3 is TGTGCCAGCAGTGAAGGGACAGGGGGCCGTGGCTACACCTTC.